This TCR beta chain was identified in a study of regulatory T cells in long-lasting Graves disease. Study results and limitations: TRBV28, TRBJ1-2 and TRBJ2-5 were favored in persistent disease.

For TCR beta, libraries came from iRepertoire HTBI primers and Arm-PCR of CDR3 regions. TCRdb fed the multiplex PCR reads into MiXCR, producing one record per CDR3 protein. The sample has 400,000 to 500,000 distinct CDR3 sequences, approximately 14% seen once. The time point was: newly diagnosed GD, antithyroid drugs for less than 3 months. The TCR library was prepared using RNA isolated from PBMCs. Germline lookup yields CDR1 SGHTA and CDR2 FQGTGA. CDR3 length equals 16 residues. The J segment lost 2 bases and the V segment lost 4 bases, leaving 8 bases of the junction unmatched. The table lists this clonotype with many counts. Its antigen is not known. The sample was also reused in another study, on T cells in Graves' hyperthyroidism and ophthalmopathy. Per that study: A first-round RT-PCR of the TCR CDR3 used the HTBI primer set. Ophthalmopathy, as predicted by the model, came a median 6.5 months after the prediction.

This material consisted of peripheral blood mononuclear cells (PBMCs), taken at new diagnosis, from a patient treated with antithyroid drugs. This sequence joins TRBV7-3 and TRBJ2-3, with 8 positions matching TRBD2. This TCR derives from a woman in her fifties or sixties with Graves disease. The chain's CDR3 is CASSYRSGVNTDTQYF. CDR3 DNA sequence: TGTGCCAGCAGCTACCGTAGCGGGGTCAACACAGATACGCAGTATTTT.